This is a list of T cell receptor beta chains from one sample in a study of blood T cell repertoires in COVID-19. Profiled with immunoSEQ multiplex PCR; TCRdb holds only in-frame clones, not every one. This table holds 290,000 or so clones, 90% found once. The sequenced sample consisted of PBMCs or T cells enriched from blood (not recorded which). The receptors shown here come from a woman between 18 and 29 years old with acute COVID-19. Each CDR3 is given with its conserved first and last residue. The D gene is left open where the match is weak. Clone size appears in some rows only: once, few, many, or a class for an expanded clone.

TRBJ2-7	.	TRBV29-1	TRBD2	TGCAGCGTTGAAAGAGGCGGGAGATACGAGCAGTACTTC	CSVERGGRYEQYF
TRBJ2-3	few	TRBV27	.	TGTGCCAGCAGTTTTCCGGGGGAGCAGTATTTT	CASSFPGEQYF
TRBJ1-1	.	TRBV7-3	TRBD1	TGTGCCAGCAGCTTGATCGGGACAGGGGACACTGAAGCTTTCTTT	CASSLIGTGDTEAFF
TRBJ1-2	.	TRBV2	.	TGTGCCAGCAGTGAAGCGGCATCCCTCGTCTATGGCTACACCTTC	CASSEAASLVYGYTF
TRBJ2-1	.	TRBV11-2	.	TGTGCCAGCACCCCGGGCCGGGGGAATGAGCAGTTCTTC	CASTPGRGNEQFF
TRBJ2-7	.	TRBV27	TRBD2	TGTGCCAGCAGTCGACTAGCGGGAGGGTACGAGCAGTACTTC	CASSRLAGGYEQYF
TRBJ2-1	.	TRBV29-1	.	TGCAGCGTTGAAGATCAGGGGGGAAAGGGGTCCAATGAGCAGTTCTTC	CSVEDQGGKGSNEQFF
TRBJ2-4	.	TRBV27	TRBD2	TGTGCCAGCAGTTTATTGATCCCTAGCGGGGTACAAAACATTCAGTACTTC	CASSLLIPSGVQNIQYF
TRBJ2-2	.	TRBV11-3	TRBD2	TGTGCCAGCAAGGAATACGGGAGGGACACCGGGGAGCTGTTTTTT	CASKEYGRDTGELFF
TRBJ2-3	.	TRBV27	.	TGTGCCAGCAGAGGTGGTGCAACCACGTCCGCGACGAGGGCAGATACGCAGTATTTT	CASRGGATTSATRADTQYF
TRBJ2-1	once	TRBV7-2	TRBD2	TGTGCCAGCAGCTTAGACTCAAGGGGGCTAGCGGGGAGTGAGCAGTTCTTC	CASSLDSRGLAGSEQFF
TRBJ2-3	.	TRBV27	TRBD2	TGTGCCGGGCGGGGGGTAAGGCGGCCGCCAGATACGCAGTATTTT	CAGRGVRRPPDTQYF
TRBJ2-3	.	TRBV10-1	TRBD2	TGCGCCAGCAGTGACCCTCGGGGGGTTACAGATACGCAGTATTTT	CASSDPRGVTDTQYF
TRBJ2-2	.	TRBV30	TRBD2	TGTGCCTTTGCTCTAGCGGGAGGAGTCGGGGAGCTGTTTTTT	CAFALAGGVGELFF
TRBJ2-1	.	TRBV7-9	.	TGTGCCAGCAGCTTTTCCCTTTATCTGTTCTTC	CASSFSLYLFF
TRBJ2-6	.	TRBV6-5	.	TGTGCCAGCGTTCAGGGCGAGGCCAACGTCCTGACTTTC	CASVQGEANVLTF
TRBJ1-5	.	TRBV28	TRBD1	TGTGCCAGCAGCAGACAGGGTGGCAATCAGCCCCAGCATTTT	CASSRQGGNQPQHF
TRBJ1-3	.	TRBV9	.	TGTGCCAGCAGCCCCCTTTACTCTGGAAACACCATATATTTT	CASSPLYSGNTIYF
TRBJ1-1	.	TRBV5-5	.	TGTGCCAGCAGCTTGGTTGGGGGGTACGGCGCTGAAGCTTTCTTT	CASSLVGGYGAEAFF
TRBJ2-2	.	TRBV18	.	TGTGCCAGCTCTAACCAGGGCCAGTCGAACACCGGGGAGCTGTTTTTT	CASSNQGQSNTGELFF
TRBJ2-1	.	TRBV19	TRBD2	TGTGCCAGTAGCTCGGGACTAGCGGGGGGTCATGAGCAGTTCTTC	CASSSGLAGGHEQFF
TRBJ1-2	.	TRBV19	.	TGTGCCAGTAACCCTGCAGGACTCTACTATGGCTACACCTTC	CASNPAGLYYGYTF
TRBJ2-1	.	TRBV11-2	TRBD2	TGTGCCAGCAGTTATAGCGGGAGTATCAATGAGCAGTTCTTC	CASSYSGSINEQFF
TRBJ1-2	.	TRBV27	.	TGTGCCAGCAGTCTATCTGGGTTCGGGTATGGCTACACCTTC	CASSLSGFGYGYTF
TRBJ1-1	.	TRBV29-1	TRBD1	TGCAGCGTTGACAGGGGGCAGTACACTGAAGCTTTCTTT	CSVDRGQYTEAFF
TRBJ2-7	.	TRBV27	.	TGTGCCAGCAGTACAGGGGGGGGCTACGAGCAGTACTTC	CASSTGGGYEQYF
TRBJ2-7	.	TRBV28	TRBD2	TGTGCCAGCAGCCGTTCTGGGACTATTATCTCCTACGAGCAGTACTTC	CASSRSGTIISYEQYF
TRBJ1-1	.	TRBV7-2	.	TGTGCCAGCAGCTTAGTGGGGGGGCTCAACACTGAAGCTTTCTTT	CASSLVGGLNTEAFF
TRBJ1-4	once	TRBV14	.	TGTGCCAGCAGCCAAGCCACACCCACAACTAATGAAAAACTGTTTTTT	CASSQATPTTNEKLFF
TRBJ1-2	.	TRBV29-1	.	TGCAGCGGCCCTCAGGGATCTGATGGCTACACCTTC	CSGPQGSDGYTF
TRBJ1-1	once	TRBV4-1	TRBD1	TGCGCCAGCAGTCTAACGGACAGGGGAGGTACTGAAGCTTTCTTT	CASSLTDRGGTEAFF
TRBJ2-3	.	TRBV28	.	TGTGCCAGCAGTCTCCGTGGAGGAAAGGATACGCAGTATTTT	CASSLRGGKDTQYF
TRBJ1-1	.	TRBV28	.	TGTGCCAGCATCTTGAGAGGGTTCATGAACACTGAAGCTTTCTTT	CASILRGFMNTEAFF
TRBJ1-2	.	TRBV2	.	TGTGCCAGCAGTGAGAGGCGGTCACCCGGCTACACCTTC	CASSERRSPGYTF
TRBJ2-3	.	TRBV20-1	.	TGCAGTGCTGGTGGGTGGGCCCCGGGCACAGATACGCAGTATTTT	CSAGGWAPGTDTQYF
TRBJ2-1	.	TRBV2	.	TGTGCCAGCACCCCTGACAGTCCAAGTTACAATGAGCAGTTCTTC	CASTPDSPSYNEQFF
TRBJ2-7	once	TRBV20-1	.	TGCAGTGCTAGTCCTCAGACCTACGAGCAGTACTTC	CSASPQTYEQYF
TRBJ1-5	.	TRBV6-1	TRBD1	TGTGCCAGCAGTGAAGCGCGACAGGGGCGCAATCAGCCCCAGCATTTT	CASSEARQGRNQPQHF
TRBJ2-4	few	TRBV9	.	TGTGCCAGCAGCGTAGGGGAGGCCAAAAACATTCAGTACTTC	CASSVGEAKNIQYF
TRBJ1-3	once	TRBV9	.	TGTGCCAGCAGCGCAACGCCGGTCCGAGGAAACACCATATATTTT	CASSATPVRGNTIYF
TRBJ1-5	.	TRBV6-5	.	TGTGCCAGCGGTTGGGGGGATAGCAATCAGCCCCAGCATTTT	CASGWGDSNQPQHF
TRBJ2-3	.	TRBV27	TRBD2	TGTGCCAGCAGCCCCACTAGCGGGAGGGCCGCAGATACGCAGTATTTT	CASSPTSGRAADTQYF
TRBJ2-3	.	TRBV3-1/TRBV3-2	.	TGTGCCAGCAGCCATCGAGGGAGTGACACAGATACGCAGTATTTT	CASSHRGSDTDTQYF
TRBJ1-5	.	TRBV27	.	TGTGCCAGCAGTTTATGGGGGCTTAATCAGCCCCAGCATTTT	CASSLWGLNQPQHF
TRBJ1-2	.	TRBV28	TRBD1	TGTGCCAGCGTAAAGGGGGCGAGGGGCTACACCTTC	CASVKGARGYTF
TRBJ2-3	.	TRBV30	.	TGTGCCTGGAGTGCCCCCTGGGGCGATACGCAGTATTTT	CAWSAPWGDTQYF
TRBJ2-1	.	TRBV19	TRBD1	TGTGCCAGTAGTATATCCAGGAGAGACAGGGGTGAGCAGTTCTTC	CASSISRRDRGEQFF
TRBJ1-1	.	TRBV11-3	TRBD1	TGTGCCAGCAGCTTAAACGATTGGGACAGCCACACTGAAGCTTTCTTT	CASSLNDWDSHTEAFF
TRBJ2-1	.	TRBV24-1	TRBD2	TGTGCCACCAGTGATCCCGGACTAGCGGGAGCCTATGAGCAGTTCTTC	CATSDPGLAGAYEQFF
TRBJ2-2	.	TRBV10-3	TRBD2	TGTGCCATCGGGGCGGGGGTCGGTGACACCGGGGAGCTGTTTTTT	CAIGAGVGDTGELFF
TRBJ2-1	.	TRBV14	TRBD2	TGTGCCAGCAGCCAGTTGCACGGCCAGCGGGAGGGCCGAGGTGAGCAGTTCTTC	CASSQLHGQREGRGEQFF
TRBJ2-1	.	TRBV14	TRBD2	TGTGCCAGCAGCCAAAGGGAACATAGCGGGAGAGTCAATGAGCAGTTCTTC	CASSQREHSGRVNEQFF
TRBJ2-7	.	TRBV6-6	TRBD1	TGTGCCAGCAGATCGGGACAGGGGGACTACGAGCAGTACTTC	CASRSGQGDYEQYF